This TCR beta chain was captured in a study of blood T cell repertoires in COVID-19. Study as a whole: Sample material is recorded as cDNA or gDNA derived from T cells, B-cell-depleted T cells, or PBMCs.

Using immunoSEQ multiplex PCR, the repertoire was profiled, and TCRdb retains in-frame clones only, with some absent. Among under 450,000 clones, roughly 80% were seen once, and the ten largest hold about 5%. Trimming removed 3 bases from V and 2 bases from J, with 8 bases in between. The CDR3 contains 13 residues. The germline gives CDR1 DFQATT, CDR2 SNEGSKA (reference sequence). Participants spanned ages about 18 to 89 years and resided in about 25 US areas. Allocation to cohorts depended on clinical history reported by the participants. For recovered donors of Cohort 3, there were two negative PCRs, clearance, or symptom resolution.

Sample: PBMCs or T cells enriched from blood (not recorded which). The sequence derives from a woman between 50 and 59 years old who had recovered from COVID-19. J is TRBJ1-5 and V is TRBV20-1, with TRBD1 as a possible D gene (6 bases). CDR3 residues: CSASSGGNQPQHF. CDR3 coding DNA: TGCAGTGCTAGTTCAGGGGGCAATCAGCCCCAGCATTTT.